This T cell receptor beta chain stems from a study of regulatory T cells in long-lasting Graves disease. The time point here: newly diagnosed GD, antithyroid drugs for less than 3 months. RNA from PBMCs was the source of the TCR library. Germline CDR1 reads SGHTA; CDR2 reads FQGNSA. Trimming pared 0 bases from V and 0 bases from J, leaving 9 bases between. CDR3 length: 15 residues. Arm-PCR of CDR3 regions and iRepertoire HTBI primers were the basis on which TCR beta libraries were built. Via MiXCR, TCRdb re-called the multiplex PCR reads, giving one row per CDR3 protein. The table has a few hundred thousand distinct CDR3 sequences, 15% to 20% seen once. These same data were also listed under a study on T cells in Graves' hyperthyroidism and ophthalmopathy.

This chain joins TRBV7-2 and TRBJ2-7; the D call may be TRBD1 or TRBD2 (6 bases each). The sequencing here drew on peripheral blood mononuclear cells (PBMCs), taken at new diagnosis, from a patient treated with antithyroid drugs. The receptor was isolated from a woman aged 30 to 39 with Graves disease. The CDR3 is CASSLAGGASYEQYF. The CDR3 nucleotides are TGTGCCAGCAGCTTAGCGGGGGGCGCCTCCTACGAGCAGTACTTC.